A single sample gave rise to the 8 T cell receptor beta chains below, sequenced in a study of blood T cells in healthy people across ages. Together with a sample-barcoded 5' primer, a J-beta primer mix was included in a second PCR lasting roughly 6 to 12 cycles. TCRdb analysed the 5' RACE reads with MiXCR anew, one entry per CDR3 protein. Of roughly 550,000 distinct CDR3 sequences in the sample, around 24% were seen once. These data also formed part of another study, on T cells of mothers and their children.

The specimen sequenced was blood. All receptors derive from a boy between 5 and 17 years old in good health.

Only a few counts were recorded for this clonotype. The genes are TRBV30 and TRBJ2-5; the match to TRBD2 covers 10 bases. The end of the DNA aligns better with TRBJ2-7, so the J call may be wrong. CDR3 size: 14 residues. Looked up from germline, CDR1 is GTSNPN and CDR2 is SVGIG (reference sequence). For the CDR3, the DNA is TGTGCCCGGACCCTAGCGGGGGACTCCTACGAGCAGTACTTC. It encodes CARTLAGDSYEQYF.

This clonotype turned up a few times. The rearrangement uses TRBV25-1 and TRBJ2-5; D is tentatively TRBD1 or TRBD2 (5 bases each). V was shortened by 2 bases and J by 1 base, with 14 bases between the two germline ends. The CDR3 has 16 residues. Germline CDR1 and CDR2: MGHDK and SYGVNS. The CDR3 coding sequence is TGTGCCAGCAGTGAACGGGACGGGGAAACCCAAGAGACCCAGTACTTC. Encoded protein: CASSERDGETQETQYF. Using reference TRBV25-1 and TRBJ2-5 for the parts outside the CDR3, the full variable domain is EADIYQTPRYLVIGTGKKITLECSQTMGHDKMYWYQQDPGMELHLIHYSYGVNSTEKGDLSSESTVSRIRTEHFPLTLESARPSHTSQYLCASSERDGETQETQYFGPGTRLLVL.

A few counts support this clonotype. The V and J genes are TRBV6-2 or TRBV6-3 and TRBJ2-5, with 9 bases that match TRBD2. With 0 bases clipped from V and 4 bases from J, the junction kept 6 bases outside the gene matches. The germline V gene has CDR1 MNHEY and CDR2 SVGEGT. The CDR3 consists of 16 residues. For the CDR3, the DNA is TGTGCCAGCAGTTACTCGCGGGGGGGCCGGGGAGAGACCCAGTACTTC. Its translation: CASSYSRGGRGETQYF.

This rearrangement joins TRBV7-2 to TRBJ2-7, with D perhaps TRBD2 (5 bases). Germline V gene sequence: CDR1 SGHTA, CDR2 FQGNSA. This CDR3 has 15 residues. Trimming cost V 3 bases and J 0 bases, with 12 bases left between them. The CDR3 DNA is TGTGCCAGCAGCTTGGGAGCAGGCGGCTCCTACGAGCAGTACTTC. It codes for CASSLGAGGSYEQYF.

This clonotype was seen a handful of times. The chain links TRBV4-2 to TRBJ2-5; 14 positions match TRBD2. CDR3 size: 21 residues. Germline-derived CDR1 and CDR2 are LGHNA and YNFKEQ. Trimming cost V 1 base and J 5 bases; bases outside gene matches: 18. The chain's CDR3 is CASSQGLRLRTSGGYPETQYF. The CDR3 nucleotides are TGTGCCAGCAGCCAAGGTTTAAGGCTAAGGACTAGCGGGGGGTATCCTGAGACCCAGTACTTC.

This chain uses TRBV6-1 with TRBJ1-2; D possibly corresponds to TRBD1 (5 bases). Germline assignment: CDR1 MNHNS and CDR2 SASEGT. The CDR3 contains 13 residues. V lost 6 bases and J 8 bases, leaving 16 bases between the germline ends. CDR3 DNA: TGTGCCAGCAGGCCCGACAGTTCTTGGGGCTACACCTTC. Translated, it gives CASRPDSSWGYTF.

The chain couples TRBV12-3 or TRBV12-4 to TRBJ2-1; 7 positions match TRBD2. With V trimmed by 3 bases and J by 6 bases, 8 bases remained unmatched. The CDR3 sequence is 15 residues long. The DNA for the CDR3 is TGTGCCAGCAGTTTGCGGCCTAGCGGTAGCAATGAGCAGTTCTTC. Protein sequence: CASSLRPSGSNEQFF.

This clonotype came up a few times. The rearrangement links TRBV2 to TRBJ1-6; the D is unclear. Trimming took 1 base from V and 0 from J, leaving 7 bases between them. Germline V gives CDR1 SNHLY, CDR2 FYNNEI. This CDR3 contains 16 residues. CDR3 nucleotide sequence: TGTGCCAGCAGTGAAGTGAGGAGCTCCTATAATTCACCCCTCCACTTT. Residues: CASSEVRSSYNSPLHF. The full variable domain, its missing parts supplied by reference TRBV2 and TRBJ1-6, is EPEVTQTPSHQVTQMGQEVILRCVPISNHLYFYWYRQILGQKVEFLVSFYNNEISEKSEIFDDQFSVERPDGSNFTLKIRSTKLEDSAMYFCASSEVRSSYNSPLHFGNGTRLTVT.